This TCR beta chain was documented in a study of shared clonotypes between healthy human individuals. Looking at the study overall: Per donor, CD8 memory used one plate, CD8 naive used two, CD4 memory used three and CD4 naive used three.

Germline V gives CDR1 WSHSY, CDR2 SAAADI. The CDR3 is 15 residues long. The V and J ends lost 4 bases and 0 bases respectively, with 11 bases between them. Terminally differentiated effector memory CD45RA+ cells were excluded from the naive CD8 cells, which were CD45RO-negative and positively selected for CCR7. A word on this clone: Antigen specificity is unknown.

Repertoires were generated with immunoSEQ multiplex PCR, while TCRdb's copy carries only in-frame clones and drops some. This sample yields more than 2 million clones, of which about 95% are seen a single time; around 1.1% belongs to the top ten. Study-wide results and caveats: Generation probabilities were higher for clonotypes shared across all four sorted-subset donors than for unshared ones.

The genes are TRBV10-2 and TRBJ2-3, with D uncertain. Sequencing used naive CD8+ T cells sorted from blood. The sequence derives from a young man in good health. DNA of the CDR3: TGCGCCAGCAGTGCCCACCTTACTAGCACAGATACGCAGTATTTT. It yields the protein CASSAHLTSTDTQYF.